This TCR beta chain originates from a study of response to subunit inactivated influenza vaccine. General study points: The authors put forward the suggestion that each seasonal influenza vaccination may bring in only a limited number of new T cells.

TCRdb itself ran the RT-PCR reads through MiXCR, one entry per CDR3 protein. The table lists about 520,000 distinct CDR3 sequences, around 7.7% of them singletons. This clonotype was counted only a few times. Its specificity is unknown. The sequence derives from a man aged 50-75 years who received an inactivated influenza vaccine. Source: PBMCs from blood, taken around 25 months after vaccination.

The CDR3 spells CAISAQGGQNSYEQYF. Written as DNA, the CDR3 is TGTGCCATCAGTGCGCAAGGGGGACAGAACTCCTACGAGCAGTACTTC. This chain connects TRBV10-3 to TRBJ2-7; TRBD1 aligns across 7 bases. J gave up 0 bases and V 4 bases, and 9 bases lay outside the gene matches. The CDR3 covers 16 residues. Germline CDR1 is ENHRY and CDR2 is SYGVKD.